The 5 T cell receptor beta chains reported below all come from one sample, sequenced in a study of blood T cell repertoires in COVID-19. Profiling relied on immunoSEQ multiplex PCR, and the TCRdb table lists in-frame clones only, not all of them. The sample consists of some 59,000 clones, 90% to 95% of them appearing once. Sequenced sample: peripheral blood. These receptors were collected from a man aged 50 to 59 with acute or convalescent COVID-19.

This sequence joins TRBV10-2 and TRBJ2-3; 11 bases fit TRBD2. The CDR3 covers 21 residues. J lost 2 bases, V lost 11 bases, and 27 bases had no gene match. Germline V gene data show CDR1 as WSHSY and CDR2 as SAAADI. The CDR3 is CAPPAGGAGVSGRAHTDTQYF. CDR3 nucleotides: TGCGCCCCCCCCGCCGGGGGGGCCGGGGTTAGCGGGAGGGCCCACACAGATACGCAGTATTTT.

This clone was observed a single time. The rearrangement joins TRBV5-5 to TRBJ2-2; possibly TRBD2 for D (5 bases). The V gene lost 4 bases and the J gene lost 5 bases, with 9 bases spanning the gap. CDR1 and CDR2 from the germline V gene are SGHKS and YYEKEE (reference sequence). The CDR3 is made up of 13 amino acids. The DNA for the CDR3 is TGTGCCAGCAGCCCAACTAGTACCGGGGAGCTGTTTTTT. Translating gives CASSPTSTGELFF.

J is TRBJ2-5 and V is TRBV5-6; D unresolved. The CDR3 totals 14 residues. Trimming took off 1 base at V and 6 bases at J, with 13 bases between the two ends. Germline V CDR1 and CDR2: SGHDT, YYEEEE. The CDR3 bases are TGTGCCAGCAGCTTGATAGACATGGCGCAGACCCAGTACTTC. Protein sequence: CASSLIDMAQTQYF.

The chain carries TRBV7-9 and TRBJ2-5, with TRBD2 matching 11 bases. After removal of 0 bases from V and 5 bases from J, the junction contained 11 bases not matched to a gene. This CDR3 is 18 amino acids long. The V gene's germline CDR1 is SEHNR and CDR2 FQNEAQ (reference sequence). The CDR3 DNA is TGTGCCAGCAGCTTAGCTAGCGGGAGGGCCCCGAAGTATGAGACCCAGTACTTC. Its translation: CASSLASGRAPKYETQYF.

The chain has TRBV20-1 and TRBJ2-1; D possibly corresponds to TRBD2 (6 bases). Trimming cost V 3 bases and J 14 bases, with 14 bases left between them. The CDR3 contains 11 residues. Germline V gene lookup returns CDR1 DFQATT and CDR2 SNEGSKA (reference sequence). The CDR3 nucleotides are TGCAGTGCTAGTTGGGAGGACTGGGAGTTCTTC. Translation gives CSASWEDWEFF.